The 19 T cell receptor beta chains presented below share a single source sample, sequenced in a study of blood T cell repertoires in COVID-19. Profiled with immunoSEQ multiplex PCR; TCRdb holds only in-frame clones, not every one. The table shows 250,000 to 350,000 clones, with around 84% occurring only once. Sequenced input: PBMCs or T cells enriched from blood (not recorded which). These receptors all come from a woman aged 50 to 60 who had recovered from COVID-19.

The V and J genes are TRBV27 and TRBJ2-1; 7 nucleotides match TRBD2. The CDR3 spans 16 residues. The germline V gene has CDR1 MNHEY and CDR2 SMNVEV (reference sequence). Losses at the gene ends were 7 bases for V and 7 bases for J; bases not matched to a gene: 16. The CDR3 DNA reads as TGTGCCAGCACCCCCCCTGGGCGGGGGAAAGGGAATGAGCAGTTCTTC. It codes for CASTPPGRGKGNEQFF.

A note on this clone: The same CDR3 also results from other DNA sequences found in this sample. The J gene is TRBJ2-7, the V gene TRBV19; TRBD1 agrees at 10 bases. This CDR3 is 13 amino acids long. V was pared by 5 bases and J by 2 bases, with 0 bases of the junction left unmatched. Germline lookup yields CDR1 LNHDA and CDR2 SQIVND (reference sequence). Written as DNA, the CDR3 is TGTGCCAGTAGTGACAGGGGGCCCTACGAGCAGTACTTC. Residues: CASSDRGPYEQYF.

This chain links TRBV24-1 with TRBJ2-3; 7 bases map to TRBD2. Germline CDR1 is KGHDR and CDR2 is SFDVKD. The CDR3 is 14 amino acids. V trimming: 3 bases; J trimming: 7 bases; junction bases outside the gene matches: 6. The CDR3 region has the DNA TGTGCCACCAGTGATACGGGGGGAGGATATACGCAGTATTTT. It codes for CATSDTGGGYTQYF.

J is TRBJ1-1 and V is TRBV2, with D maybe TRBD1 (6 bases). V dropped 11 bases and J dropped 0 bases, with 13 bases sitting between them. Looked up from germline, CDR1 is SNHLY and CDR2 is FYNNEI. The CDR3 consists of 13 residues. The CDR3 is CASQRDMNTEAFF. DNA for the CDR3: TGTGCCTCCCAACGGGACATGAACACTGAAGCTTTCTTT. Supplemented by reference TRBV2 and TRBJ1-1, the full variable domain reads EPEVTQTPSHQVTQMGQEVILRCVPISNHLYFYWYRQILGQKVEFLVSFYNNEISEKSEIFDDQFSVERPDGSNFTLKIRSTKLEDSAMYFCASQRDMNTEAFFGQGTRLTVV.

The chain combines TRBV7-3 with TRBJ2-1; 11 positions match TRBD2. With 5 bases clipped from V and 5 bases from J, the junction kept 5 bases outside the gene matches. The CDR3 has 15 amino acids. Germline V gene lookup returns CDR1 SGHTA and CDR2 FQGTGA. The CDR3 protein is CASSPTSGANNEQFF. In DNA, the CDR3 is TGTGCCAGCAGCCCGACTAGCGGGGCGAACAATGAGCAGTTCTTC.

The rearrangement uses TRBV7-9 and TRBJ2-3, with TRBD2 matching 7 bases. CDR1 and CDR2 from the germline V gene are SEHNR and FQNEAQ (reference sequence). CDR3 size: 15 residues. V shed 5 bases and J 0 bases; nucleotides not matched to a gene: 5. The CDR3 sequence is CASSPSGTSTDTQYF. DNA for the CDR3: TGTGCCAGCAGCCCTAGCGGTACTAGCACAGATACGCAGTATTTT.

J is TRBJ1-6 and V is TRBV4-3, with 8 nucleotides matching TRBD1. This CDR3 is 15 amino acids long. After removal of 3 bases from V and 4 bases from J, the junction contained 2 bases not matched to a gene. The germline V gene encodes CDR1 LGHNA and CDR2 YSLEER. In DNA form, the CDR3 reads TGCGCCAGCAGCCAGGACAGGGTTTATAATTCACCCCTCCACTTT. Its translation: CASSQDRVYNSPLHF.

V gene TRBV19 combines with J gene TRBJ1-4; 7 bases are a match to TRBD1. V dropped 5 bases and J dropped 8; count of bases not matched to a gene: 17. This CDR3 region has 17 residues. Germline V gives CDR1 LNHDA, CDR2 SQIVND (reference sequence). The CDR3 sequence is CASSPVGVQGSREKLFF. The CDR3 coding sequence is TGTGCCAGTAGTCCTGTAGGGGTACAGGGGTCGAGAGAAAAACTGTTTTTT.

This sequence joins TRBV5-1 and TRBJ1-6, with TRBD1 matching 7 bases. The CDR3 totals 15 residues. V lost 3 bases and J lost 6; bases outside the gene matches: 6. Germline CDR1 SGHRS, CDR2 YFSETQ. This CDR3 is CASSYGTASNSPLHF. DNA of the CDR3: TGCGCCAGCAGCTACGGGACAGCATCTAATTCACCCCTCCACTTT.

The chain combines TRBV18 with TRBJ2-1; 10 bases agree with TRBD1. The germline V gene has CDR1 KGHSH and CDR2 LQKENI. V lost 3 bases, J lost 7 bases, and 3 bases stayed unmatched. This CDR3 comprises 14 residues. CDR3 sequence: CASSPDRGGNEQFF. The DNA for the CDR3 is TGTGCCAGCTCACCGGACAGGGGGGGGAATGAGCAGTTCTTC.

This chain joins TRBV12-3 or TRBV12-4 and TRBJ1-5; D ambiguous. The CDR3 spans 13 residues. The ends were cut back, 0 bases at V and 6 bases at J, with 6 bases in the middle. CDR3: CASSLAPGQPQHF. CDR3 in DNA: TGTGCCAGCAGTTTAGCGCCCGGTCAGCCCCAGCATTTT.

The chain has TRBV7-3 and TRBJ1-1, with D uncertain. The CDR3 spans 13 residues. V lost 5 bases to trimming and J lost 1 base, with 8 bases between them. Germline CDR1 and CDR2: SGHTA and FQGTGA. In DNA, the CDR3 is TGTGCCAGCAGCCTGCACACGAACACTGAAGCTTTCTTT. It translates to CASSLHTNTEAFF.

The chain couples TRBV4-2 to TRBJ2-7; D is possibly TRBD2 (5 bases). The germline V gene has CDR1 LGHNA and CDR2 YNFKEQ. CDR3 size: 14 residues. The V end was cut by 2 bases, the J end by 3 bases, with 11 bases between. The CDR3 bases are TGTGCCAGCAGCCAATTTCTAGCTGGCTACGAGCAGTACTTC. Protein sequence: CASSQFLAGYEQYF.

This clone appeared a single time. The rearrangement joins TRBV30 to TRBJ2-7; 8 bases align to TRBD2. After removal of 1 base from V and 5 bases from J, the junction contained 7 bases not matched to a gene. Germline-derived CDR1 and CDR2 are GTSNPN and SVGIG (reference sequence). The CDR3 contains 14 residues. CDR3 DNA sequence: TGTGCCTGGAGTGGGATTGGACTAGCCAACGAGCAGTACTTC. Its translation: CAWSGIGLANEQYF. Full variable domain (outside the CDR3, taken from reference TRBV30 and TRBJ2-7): SQTIHQWPATLVQPVGSPLSLECTVEGTSNPNLYWYRQAAGRGLQLLFYSVGIGQISSEVPQNLSASRPQDRQFILSSKKLLLSDSGFYLCAWSGIGLANEQYFGPGTRLTVT.

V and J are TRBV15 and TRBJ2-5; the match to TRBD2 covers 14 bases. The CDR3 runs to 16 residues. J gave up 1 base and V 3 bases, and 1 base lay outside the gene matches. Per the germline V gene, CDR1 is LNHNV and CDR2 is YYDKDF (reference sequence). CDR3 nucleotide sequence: TGTGCCACCAGCAGGACTAGCGGGAGGGGCCAAGAGACCCAGTACTTC. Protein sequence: CATSRTSGRGQETQYF.

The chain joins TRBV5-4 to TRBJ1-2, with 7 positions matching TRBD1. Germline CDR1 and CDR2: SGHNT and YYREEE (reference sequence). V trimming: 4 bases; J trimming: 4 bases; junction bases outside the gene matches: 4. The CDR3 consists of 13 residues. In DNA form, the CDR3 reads TGTGCCAGCAGCCGACGGACAGGCTATGGCTACACCTTC. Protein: CASSRRTGYGYTF.

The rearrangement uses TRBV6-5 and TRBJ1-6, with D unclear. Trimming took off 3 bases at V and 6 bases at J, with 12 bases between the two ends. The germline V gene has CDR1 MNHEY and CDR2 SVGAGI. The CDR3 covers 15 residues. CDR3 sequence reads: CASSYEGTPNSPLHF. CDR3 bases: TGTGCCAGCAGTTATGAGGGAACTCCTAATTCACCCCTCCACTTT.

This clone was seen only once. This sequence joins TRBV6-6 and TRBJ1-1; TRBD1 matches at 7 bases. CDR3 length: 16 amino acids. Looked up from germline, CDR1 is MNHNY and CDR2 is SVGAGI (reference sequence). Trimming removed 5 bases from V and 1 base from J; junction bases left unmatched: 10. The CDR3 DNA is TGTGCCAGCAGTAGAAGACAGGGCGACTCGAACACTGAAGCTTTCTTT. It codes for CASSRRQGDSNTEAFF.

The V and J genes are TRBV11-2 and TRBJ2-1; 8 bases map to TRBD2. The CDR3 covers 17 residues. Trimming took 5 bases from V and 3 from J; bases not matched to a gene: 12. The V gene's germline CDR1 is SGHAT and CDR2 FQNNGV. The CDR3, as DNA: TGTGCCAGCAGCCCCACCTACGGGAGGGCTTTCTACAATGAGCAGTTCTTC. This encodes CASSPTYGRAFYNEQFF.